These 25 T cell receptor beta chains were all obtained from the same sample, sequenced in a study of T cells in Graves' hyperthyroidism and ophthalmopathy. The investigators amplified TCR beta CDR3 regions from RNA transcripts. The TCR CDR3 first-round RT-PCR relied on the HTBI primer set. One entry per CDR3 protein, called by TCRdb with MiXCR from the multiplex PCR reads. Among about 460,000 distinct CDR3 sequences listed, 20% to 25% were seen once. The sample comprised blood. The receptor set was obtained from a woman between 65 and 79 years old with Graves' ophthalmopathy.

This clonotype was observed a few times. The V gene is TRBV20-1, the J gene TRBJ1-2, with D possibly being TRBD1 (5 bases). Germline V gives CDR1 DFQATT, CDR2 SNEGSKA (reference sequence). The CDR3 length is 13 residues. V dropped 4 bases and J dropped 6 bases, with 15 bases sitting between them. In DNA form, the CDR3 reads TGCAGTGCTATCCACAGAGGGGCGGATGGCTACACCTTC. Its translation: CSAIHRGADGYTF.

This clonotype was seen only a few times. The chain links TRBV20-1 to TRBJ2-1; 13 bases are a match to TRBD2. CDR1 DFQATT and CDR2 SNEGSKA come from the germline V gene (reference sequence). The CDR3 sequence is 15 residues long. V trimming: 6 bases; J trimming: 6 bases; junction bases outside the gene matches: 8. Here the CDR3 DNA reads TGCAGTGCCGCCGTCAGACTAGCGGGAGGCAATGAGCAGTTCTTC. Translated, it gives CSAAVRLAGGNEQFF.

This clonotype was picked up a small number of times. The chain carries TRBV2 and TRBJ2-5, with a weak D call TRBD2 (6 bases). The germline CDR1 and CDR2 sequences are SNHLY and FYNNEI. This CDR3 contains 13 residues. Between the trimmed V and J ends, which lost 8 bases and 2 bases, there was a span of 12 bases. CDR3 protein: CASGQDYQETQYF. CDR3 coding DNA: TGTGCCAGCGGCCAGGACTATCAAGAGACCCAGTACTTC.

There are a few counts of this clonotype. The genes are TRBV6-8 and TRBJ2-3; D may be TRBD1 or TRBD2 (6 bases each). CDR1 MNHGY and CDR2 SAAAGT come from the germline V gene. This CDR3 has 15 amino acids. Trimming took 8 bases from V and 7 from J, leaving 22 bases between them. Here the CDR3 reads CASPAAGDSENTQYF. The CDR3 bases are TGTGCCAGCCCAGCAGCAGGGGACTCCGAAAATACGCAGTATTTT.

This rearrangement joins TRBV7-6 to TRBJ1-4, with D perhaps TRBD1 (5 bases). Trimming pared 4 bases from V and 4 bases from J, leaving 13 bases between. The length of the CDR3 is 15 residues. Germline loops: CDR1 SGHVS, CDR2 FNYEAQ. Here the CDR3 reads CASSSLGAVNEKLFF. The CDR3 bases are TGTGCCAGCAGCTCACTTGGGGCGGTTAATGAAAAACTGTTTTTT.

The chain uses TRBV12-3 or TRBV12-4 and TRBJ1-5; TRBD1 is a possible D gene (6 bases). This CDR3 spans 14 amino acids. V gave up 7 bases and J gave up 5 bases, with 15 bases separating them. CDR3 sequence: CASKEDSTHQPQHF. CDR3 DNA sequence: TGTGCCAGCAAGGAGGACAGCACTCATCAGCCCCAGCATTTT.

This clonotype was recorded many times. V usage is TRBV12-3 or TRBV12-4 and J usage is TRBJ1-1; D unresolved. The V end was cut by 2 bases, the J end by 5 bases, with 6 bases between. The CDR3 totals 12 residues. This chain's CDR3 is CASSLRRTEAFF. The CDR3 DNA reads as TGTGCCAGCAGTTTACGGCGGACTGAAGCTTTCTTT.

This clonotype has at least ten counts. The V call is TRBV12-3 or TRBV12-4, the J call TRBJ1-4; D uncertain. The length of the CDR3 is 11 residues. V gave up 5 bases and J gave up 10 bases, with 8 bases separating them. For the CDR3, the DNA is TGTGCCAGCAGTATCTCGGGAAAACTGTTTTTT. Its protein is CASSISGKLFF.

This clonotype appeared a few times. V gene TRBV6-2 or TRBV6-3 combines with J gene TRBJ2-7; D is perhaps TRBD2 (5 bases). The germline V gene has CDR1 MNHEY and CDR2 SVGEGT. Trimming shortened V by 1 base and J by 5 bases, and 15 bases separated the two germline ends. The CDR3 contains 15 residues. The CDR3 region has the DNA TGTGCCAGCAGTTACTTTCTACTAGTAATCCACGAGCAGTACTTC. As protein: CASSYFLLVIHEQYF.

In its sample, this clonotype was seen many times. This chain uses TRBV3-1 with TRBJ1-1; D might be TRBD1 (5 bases). V was trimmed by 1 base and J by 5 bases, leaving 8 bases between them. This CDR3 has 13 residues. In germline, CDR1 is LGHDT, CDR2 YNNKEL (reference sequence). The CDR3, as DNA: TGTGCCAGCAGCCAAGCCAGGGTGACTGAAGCTTTCTTT. It is translated as CASSQARVTEAFF.

The chain links TRBV6-1 to TRBJ2-3, with 13 bases matching TRBD2. Germline V gene lookup returns CDR1 MNHNS and CDR2 SASEGT. The CDR3 is 17 residues long. Losses at the gene ends were 1 base for V and 4 bases for J; bases not matched to a gene: 5. Here the CDR3 DNA reads TGTGCCAGCAGTGAAGATGGACTAGCGGGAGCCCCAGATACGCAGTATTTT. Encoded protein: CASSEDGLAGAPDTQYF.

This chain uses TRBV28 with TRBJ2-2, with a tentative D call TRBD2 (6 bases). The germline gives CDR1 MDHEN, CDR2 SYDVKM. V was pared by 6 bases and J by 0 bases, with 14 bases between. The CDR3 runs to 16 residues. Written as DNA, the CDR3 is TGTGCCAGCAGGCCTACCGGGACTCCGAACACCGGGGAGCTGTTTTTT. Encoded protein: CASRPTGTPNTGELFF.

This clonotype has a count of ten or more. CDR3 nucleotide sequence: TGTGCCAGCAGTGAAGGCGGCCCTAGCAATCAGCCCCAGCATTTT. Residues: CASSEGGPSNQPQHF. The gene calls are TRBV2 and TRBJ1-5; D is unresolved. The CDR3 consists of 15 residues. Germline assignment: CDR1 SNHLY and CDR2 FYNNEI. V lost 1 base, J lost 0 bases, and 7 bases lay in between.

This clonotype was observed many times. The chain carries TRBV12-3 or TRBV12-4 and TRBJ2-1; TRBD2 matches at 10 bases. This CDR3 spans 14 amino acids. Trimming removed 6 bases from V and 4 bases from J; junction bases left unmatched: 3. CDR3 sequence (DNA): TGTGCCAGCAGACCTAGCGGGAGATACAATGAGCAGTTCTTC. Translated: CASRPSGRYNEQFF.

This clonotype was detected only a few times. The V gene is TRBV6-2 or TRBV6-3, the J gene TRBJ2-3, with 7 bases fitting TRBD1. Germline CDR1 is MNHEY and CDR2 is SVGEGT. The CDR3 is made up of 13 amino acids. The junction had 3 bases not matched to a gene; V was cut back by 4 bases and J by 5 bases. The CDR3 nucleotides read TGTGCCAGCAGTTCGGCAGGGGGAGATACGCAGTATTTT. This codes for CASSSAGGDTQYF.

The rearrangement joins TRBV25-1 to TRBJ1-2; the D is unclear. The V gene's germline CDR1 is MGHDK and CDR2 SYGVNS. This CDR3 comprises 13 residues. V dropped 0 bases and J dropped 5 bases, with 7 bases sitting between them. The CDR3 DNA reads TGTGCCAGCAGTGAATACGGCCTTTATGGCTACACCTTC. Residues: CASSEYGLYGYTF.

This clonotype appeared a few times. The rearrangement uses TRBV4-1 and TRBJ2-3; TRBD2 aligns across 9 bases. The length of the CDR3 is 14 residues. V lost 0 bases and J lost 7; bases outside the gene matches: 2. Germline V lookup: CDR1 MGHRA, CDR2 YSYEKL. The CDR3 DNA reads as TGCGCCAGCAGCCAAGAAACTAGCGGGTATACGCAGTATTTT. It encodes CASSQETSGYTQYF.

Many counts were recorded for this clonotype. V usage is TRBV28 and J usage is TRBJ1-6; D not resolved. V shed 7 bases and J shed 10 bases, with 11 bases lying between them. The CDR3 totals 12 residues. CDR1 MDHEN and CDR2 SYDVKM come from the germline V gene. CDR3 amino acids: CASTTLESPLHF. DNA of the CDR3: TGTGCCAGCACAACTCTGGAATCACCCCTCCACTTT.

This clonotype was detected only once. The chain links TRBV19 to TRBJ1-1, with D maybe TRBD1 (6 bases). Trimming took 3 bases from V and 5 from J, leaving 13 bases between them. Germline CDR1 and CDR2: LNHDA and SQIVND (reference sequence). The CDR3 extends over 14 amino acids. The CDR3 spells CASSIWQGSTEAFF. CDR3 DNA: TGTGCCAGTAGTATCTGGCAGGGGTCTACTGAAGCTTTCTTT. Supplemented by reference TRBV19 and TRBJ1-1, the full variable domain reads DGGITQSPKYLFRKEGQNVTLSCEQNLNHDAMYWYRQDPGQGLRLIYYSQIVNDFQKGDIAEGYSVSREKKESFPLTVTSAQKNPTAFYLCASSIWQGSTEAFFGQGTRLTVV.

This clonotype showed up just a few times. This chain connects TRBV14 to TRBJ1-1; 9 nucleotides agree with TRBD1. CDR1 and CDR2 from the germline V gene are SGHDN and FVKESK. The V gene end was trimmed by 3 bases and the J gene end by 2 bases; junction bases not matched to a gene: 10. This CDR3 contains 17 residues. This CDR3 is CASSQGNPGQGNTEAFF. CDR3 coding DNA: TGTGCCAGCAGCCAGGGGAATCCGGGACAGGGAAACACTGAAGCTTTCTTT.

This clonotype was seen at least ten times. The gene calls are TRBV12-3 or TRBV12-4 and TRBJ2-6; TRBD1 agrees at 9 bases. This CDR3 comprises 17 residues. Trimming cost V 7 bases and J 2 bases; bases outside gene matches: 9. CDR3 sequence (DNA): TGTGCCAGCATCTACGGGACAGGGAGGGCTGGGGCCAACGTCCTGACTTTC. Translation: CASIYGTGRAGANVLTF.

This clonotype occurred many times. V gene TRBV28 combines with J gene TRBJ2-5; tentative D call: TRBD1 (5 bases). V lost 3 bases and J lost 2, with 13 bases in between. CDR1 MDHEN and CDR2 SYDVKM come from the germline V gene. The CDR3 loop spans 15 amino acids. CDR3 amino acids: CASSFSTGIQETQYF. The CDR3, as DNA: TGTGCCAGCAGTTTCTCAACAGGCATACAAGAGACCCAGTACTTC.

V and J are TRBV20-1 and TRBJ1-1; D is possibly TRBD1 (6 bases). The germline CDR1 and CDR2 sequences are DFQATT and SNEGSKA (reference sequence). The CDR3 runs 12 residues. V was clipped by 6 bases and J by 1 base, with 9 bases between them. CDR3 protein: CSATRGNTEAFF. Written as DNA, the CDR3 is TGCAGTGCGACCAGGGGGAACACTGAAGCTTTCTTT.

This clonotype has just a few counts. The chain links TRBV7-9 to TRBJ2-7; 10 bases map to TRBD2. V was pared by 6 bases and J by 2 bases, with 7 bases of the junction left unmatched. The CDR3 is made up of 15 amino acids. Germline V gene lookup returns CDR1 SEHNR and CDR2 FQNEAQ (reference sequence). DNA of the CDR3: TGTGCCAGCAGTCGGGGACTAGCGAGCACCTACGAGCAGTACTTC. Translating gives CASSRGLASTYEQYF.

The chain combines TRBV28 with TRBJ2-7; 11 positions agree with TRBD2. The length of the CDR3 is 15 residues. Germline assignment: CDR1 MDHEN and CDR2 SYDVKM. Losses at the gene ends were 6 bases for V and 6 bases for J; bases not matched to a gene: 10. The DNA of the CDR3 is TGTGCCAGCAGCGGGCCCTTCCTAGCGGGAGGCGAGCAGTACTTC. This codes for CASSGPFLAGGEQYF.